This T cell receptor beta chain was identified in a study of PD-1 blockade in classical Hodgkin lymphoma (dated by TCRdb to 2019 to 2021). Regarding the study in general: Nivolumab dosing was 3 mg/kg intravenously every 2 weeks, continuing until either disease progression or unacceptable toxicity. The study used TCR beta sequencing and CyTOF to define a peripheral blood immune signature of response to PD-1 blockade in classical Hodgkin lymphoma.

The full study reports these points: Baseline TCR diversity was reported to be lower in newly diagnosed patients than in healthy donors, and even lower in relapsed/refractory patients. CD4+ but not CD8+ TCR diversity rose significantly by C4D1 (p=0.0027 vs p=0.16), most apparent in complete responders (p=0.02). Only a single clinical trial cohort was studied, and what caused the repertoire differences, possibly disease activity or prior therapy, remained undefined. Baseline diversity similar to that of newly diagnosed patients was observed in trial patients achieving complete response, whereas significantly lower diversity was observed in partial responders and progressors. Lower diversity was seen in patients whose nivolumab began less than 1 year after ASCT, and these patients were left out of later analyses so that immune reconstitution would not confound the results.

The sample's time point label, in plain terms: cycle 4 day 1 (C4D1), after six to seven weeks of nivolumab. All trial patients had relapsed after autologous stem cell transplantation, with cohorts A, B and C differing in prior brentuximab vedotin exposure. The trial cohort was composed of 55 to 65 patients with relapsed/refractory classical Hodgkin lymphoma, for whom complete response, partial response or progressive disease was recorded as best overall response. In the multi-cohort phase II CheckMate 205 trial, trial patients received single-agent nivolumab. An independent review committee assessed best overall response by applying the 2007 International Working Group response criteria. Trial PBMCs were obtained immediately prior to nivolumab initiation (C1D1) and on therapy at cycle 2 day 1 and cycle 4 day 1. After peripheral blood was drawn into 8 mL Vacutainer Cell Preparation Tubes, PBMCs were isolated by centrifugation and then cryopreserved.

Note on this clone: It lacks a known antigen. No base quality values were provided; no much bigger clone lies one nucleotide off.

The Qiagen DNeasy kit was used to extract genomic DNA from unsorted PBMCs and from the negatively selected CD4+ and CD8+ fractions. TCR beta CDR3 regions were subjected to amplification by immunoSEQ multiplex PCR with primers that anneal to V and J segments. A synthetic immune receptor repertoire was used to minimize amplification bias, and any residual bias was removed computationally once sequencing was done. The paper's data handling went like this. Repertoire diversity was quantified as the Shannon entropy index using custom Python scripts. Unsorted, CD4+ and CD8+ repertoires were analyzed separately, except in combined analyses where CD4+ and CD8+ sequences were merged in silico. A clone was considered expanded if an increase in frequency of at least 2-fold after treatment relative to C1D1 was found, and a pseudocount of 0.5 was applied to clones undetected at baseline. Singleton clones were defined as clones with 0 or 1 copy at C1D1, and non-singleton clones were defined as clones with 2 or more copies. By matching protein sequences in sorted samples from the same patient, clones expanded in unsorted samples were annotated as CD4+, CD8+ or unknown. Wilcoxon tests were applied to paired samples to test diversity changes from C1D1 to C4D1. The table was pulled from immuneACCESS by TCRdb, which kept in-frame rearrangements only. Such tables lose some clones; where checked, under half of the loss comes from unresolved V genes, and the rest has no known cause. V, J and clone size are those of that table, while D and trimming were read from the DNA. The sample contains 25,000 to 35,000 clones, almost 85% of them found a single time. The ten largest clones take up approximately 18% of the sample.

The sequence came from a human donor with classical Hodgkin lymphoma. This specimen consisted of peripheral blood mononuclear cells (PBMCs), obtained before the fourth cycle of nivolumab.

The CDR3 amino acid sequence is: CSVVGGRLYEQYF. The DNA is as follows: TGCAGCGTTGTCGGGGGACGGTTATACGAGCAGTACTTC. The receptor chain draws on TRBV29-1 and TRBJ2-7; TRBD2 might be the D gene, on 6 matching bases. According to the germline V gene, CDR1 reads SQVTM and CDR2 reads ANQGSEA. V sheds 4 bases and J sheds 4 bases, leaving 14 bases between their ends. The CDR3, from cysteine to phenylalanine, totals 13 residues. This entry keeps only the CDR3 DNA: 39 bases, framed from base 1.